Below, 26 T cell receptor beta chains from the same sample are listed, as sequenced in a study of T cells in Graves' hyperthyroidism and ophthalmopathy. Researchers took RNA transcripts and amplified the TCR beta CDR3 regions from them. HTBI primers were the set used in a first-round RT-PCR of the TCR CDR3. TCRdb re-called the multiplex PCR reads with MiXCR, one entry per CDR3 protein. The repertoire has about 540,000 distinct CDR3 sequences, roughly 50% of them found once; the top ten carry approximately 8.2%. Sequenced material: peripheral blood or thyroid tissue (not recorded which). The receptors were gathered from a woman aged 18-29 years with Graves' hyperthyroidism.

The chain is built from TRBV25-1 and TRBJ2-7, with D maybe TRBD2 (5 bases). Germline CDR1 reads MGHDK; CDR2 reads SYGVNS. Trimming took off 6 bases at V and 2 bases at J, with 14 bases between the two ends. The CDR3 consists of 14 residues. CDR3 nucleotides: TGTGCCAGCAGCCAAGATGAGGGTCCCTACGAGCAGTACTTC. Its protein is CASSQDEGPYEQYF.

This clonotype has a handful of counts. The chain is built from TRBV20-1 and TRBJ1-1, with TRBD1 matching 8 bases. The germline V gene encodes CDR1 DFQATT and CDR2 SNEGSKA (reference sequence). This CDR3 comprises 14 residues. The junction had 9 bases not matched to a gene; V was cut back by 5 bases and J by 4 bases. The CDR3 sequence is CSASSGTGGTEAFF. The CDR3 nucleotides read TGCAGTGCTTCCTCCGGGACAGGAGGCACTGAAGCTTTCTTT.

V is TRBV10-3 and J is TRBJ2-7, with 8 bases identical to TRBD1. The length of the CDR3 is 15 residues. Germline V gene data show CDR1 as ENHRY and CDR2 as SYGVKD. Trimming took 3 bases from V and 3 from J; bases not matched to a gene: 7. The CDR3 bases are TGTGCCATCAGTGACCGGGAGACAGGGGACTACGAGCAGTACTTC. This encodes CAISDRETGDYEQYF.

The V gene is TRBV2, the J gene TRBJ1-1, with TRBD1 matching 9 bases. CDR1 and CDR2 from the germline V gene are SNHLY and FYNNEI. V was pared by 5 bases and J by 11 bases, with 15 bases of the junction left unmatched. The CDR3 consists of 15 residues. CDR3 in DNA: TGTGCCAGCAGTTCCCGGGACAGGGTACGTGAGGAGGCTTTCTTT. Protein sequence: CASSSRDRVREEAFF.

Note on this clonotype: As the CDR3 is not closed by the conserved phenylalanine or tryptophan, this likely results from a read error. The limits of the CDR3 on the DNA are not certain, so only TCRdb's listed CDR3 is given. This rearrangement joins TRBV2 to TRBJ2-6; the DNA was not used to check the table's D call, TRBD1. Both ends counted, the CDR3 spans 8 residues. CDR1 and CDR2 (germline): SNHLY, FYNNEI. The CDR3 sequence: CASRPLGT.

This chain joins TRBV7-9 and TRBJ2-5; D call uncertain. The J call may not be correct, given that the DNA end is closer to TRBJ2-7. CDR3 size: 17 residues. Germline assignment: CDR1 SEHNR and CDR2 FQNEAQ (reference sequence). CDR3 sequence (DNA): TGTGCCAGCTCTAAGCTCCGTGGCCACTCCATTTCCTACGAGCAGTACTTC. It codes for CASSKLRGHSISYEQYF.

This chain connects TRBV4-3 to TRBJ1-6; D ambiguous. Germline CDR1 LGHNA, CDR2 YSLEER. This CDR3 is 12 amino acids long. V gave up 4 bases and J gave up 12 bases, with 10 bases separating them. CDR3: CASSRLHQPLHF. The CDR3 coding sequence is TGCGCCAGCAGCCGCCTTCACCAACCCCTCCACTTT.

CDR3: CASDGTGVSYTF. The CDR3 DNA reads TGTGCCAGCGACGGGACAGGGGTGAGCTACACCTTC. The gene calls are TRBV2 and TRBJ1-2; 10 bases line up with TRBD1. Germline V CDR1 and CDR2: SNHLY, FYNNEI. V was clipped by 8 bases and J by 9 bases; unmatched bases: 6. The CDR3 consists of 12 residues.

The genes are TRBV29-1 and TRBJ1-1, with TRBD1 as a possible D gene (5 bases). V was shortened by 3 bases and J by 0 bases, with 11 bases between the two germline ends. Germline V gives CDR1 SQVTM, CDR2 ANQGSEA. The CDR3 is 14 amino acids. The CDR3 loop is CSVETGPMNTEAFF. Here the CDR3 DNA reads TGCAGCGTTGAGACGGGGCCCATGAACACTGAAGCTTTCTTT.

The CDR3 loop is CASSWTSGSQGELFF. CDR3 DNA: TGTGCCAGCAGCTGGACTAGCGGGAGTCAGGGGGAGCTGTTTTTT. This chain connects TRBV7-8 to TRBJ2-2; 13 bases are shared with TRBD2. Germline CDR1 is SGHVS and CDR2 is FQNEAQ. V lost 4 bases, J lost 8 bases, and 4 bases stayed unmatched. The CDR3 runs 15 residues.

The rearrangement uses TRBV20-1 and TRBJ2-2; 9 bases are a match to TRBD2. CDR1 is DFQATT and CDR2 is SNEGSKA in the germline V gene (reference sequence). The CDR3 spans 15 residues. J gave up 7 bases and V 0 bases, and 6 bases lay outside the gene matches. The CDR3 region is CSARDVAGVDGELFF. CDR3 in DNA: TGCAGTGCTAGAGATGTAGCGGGAGTTGACGGGGAGCTGTTTTTT.

The V and J genes are TRBV10-3 and TRBJ1-5, with D maybe TRBD1 (6 bases). The CDR3 sequence is 13 residues long. In germline, CDR1 is ENHRY, CDR2 SYGVKD. Trimming stripped 6 bases from V and 5 bases from J, with 11 bases between. Here the CDR3 reads CAIRQGRDQPQHF. Here the CDR3 DNA reads TGTGCCATCAGACAGGGCAGGGATCAGCCCCAGCATTTT.

The chain is built from TRBV11-3 and TRBJ2-7; D may correspond to TRBD1 or TRBD2 (5 bases each). This CDR3 comprises 15 residues. The V end was cut by 0 bases, the J end by 2 bases, with 11 bases between. CDR1 is SGHNT and CDR2 is YENEEA in the germline V gene. In DNA, the CDR3 is TGTGCCAGCAGCTTAGATCGGGGCGGCACCTACGAGCAGTACTTC. Encoded protein: CASSLDRGGTYEQYF.

The chain links TRBV24-1 to TRBJ1-4; the D is unclear. The ends were cut back, 5 bases at V and 4 bases at J, with 7 bases in the middle. Germline V lookup: CDR1 KGHDR, CDR2 SFDVKD. There are 13 residues in the CDR3. The CDR3 region is CATSGHGNEKLFF. The CDR3 bases are TGTGCCACCAGTGGCCACGGTAATGAAAAACTGTTTTTT.

The table lists this clonotype with a few counts. The V gene is TRBV10-1, the J gene TRBJ2-2; the D gene could be TRBD1 or TRBD2 (5 bases each). Per germline, CDR1 WNHNN and CDR2 SYGVQD (reference sequence). There are 16 residues in the CDR3. Trimming took off 5 bases at V and 6 bases at J, with 19 bases between the two ends. The CDR3 region has the DNA TGCGCCAGCAGTTCCGAAGGGGCCGCGCGGGCCGGGGAGCTGTTTTTT. Amino acids: CASSSEGAARAGELFF.

The chain uses TRBV6-1 and TRBJ2-2, with unresolved D. CDR1 and CDR2 (germline): MNHNS, SASEGT. The V end was cut by 6 bases, the J end by 1 base, with 9 bases between. The length of the CDR3 is 14 residues. The CDR3 sequence is CASRLDWNTGELFF. The CDR3 DNA follows: TGTGCCAGCAGGCTTGATTGGAACACCGGGGAGCTGTTTTTT.

This chain joins TRBV2 and TRBJ1-3; TRBD1 matches 9 bases. There are 15 residues in the CDR3. J lost 4 bases, V lost 3 bases, and 4 bases had no gene match. Germline CDR1 and CDR2: SNHLY and FYNNEI. The CDR3 is CASSEGTGSGNTIYF. DNA of the CDR3: TGTGCCAGCAGTGAGGGGACAGGGTCAGGAAACACCATATATTTT.

In its sample, this clonotype was seen many times. This rearrangement joins TRBV29-1 to TRBJ1-4; D perhaps matches TRBD1 (5 bases). This CDR3 is built from 13 residues. Germline V gene sequence: CDR1 SQVTM, CDR2 ANQGSEA. V shed 5 bases and J shed 5 bases, with 12 bases lying between them. The CDR3 reads CSVQPTVNEKLFF. The CDR3 bases are TGCAGCGTTCAACCGACAGTAAATGAAAAACTGTTTTTT.

This clonotype showed up many times. V is TRBV24-1 and J is TRBJ1-1, with D possibly being TRBD1 (6 bases). Germline CDR1 KGHDR, CDR2 SFDVKD. This CDR3 spans 13 amino acids. The ends were cut back, 6 bases at V and 0 bases at J, with 7 bases in the middle. CDR3 coding DNA: TGTGCCACCAGTACAGGGATGAACACTGAAGCTTTCTTT. Translating gives CATSTGMNTEAFF.

This clonotype was detected only once. This rearrangement joins TRBV5-1 to TRBJ1-6; TRBD1 aligns across 7 bases. Losses at the gene ends were 4 bases for V and 18 bases for J; bases not matched to a gene: 13. There are 13 residues in the CDR3. Germline V gives CDR1 SGHRS, CDR2 YFSETQ. The DNA for the CDR3 is TGCGCCAGCAGCCCCGACAGGGCCAGACTCCCCCACTTT. Translated, it gives CASSPDRARLPHF.

As for this clonotype: The missing conserved phenylalanine or tryptophan at the end of this CDR3 makes a read error likely. CDR3 DNA sequence: TGTGCCAGCAGCTCCCTAGAGGGGGCCGAGCAGTACCTC. It codes for CASSSLEGAEQYL. V and J are TRBV11-2 and TRBJ2-7; TRBD1 agrees at 7 bases. CDR1 SGHAT and CDR2 FQNNGV come from the germline V gene. Trimming removed 4 bases from V and 6 bases from J; junction bases left unmatched: 6. The CDR3 is made up of 13 amino acids.

This chain links TRBV9 with TRBJ2-5; the D gene is possibly TRBD1 (6 bases). V was pared by 5 bases and J by 5 bases, with 22 bases between. This CDR3 comprises 16 residues. The germline gives CDR1 SGDLS, CDR2 YYNGEE. The chain's CDR3 is CASSLSQGSRFETQYF. Written as DNA, the CDR3 is TGTGCCAGCAGTTTAAGTCAGGGGAGTAGGTTCGAGACCCAGTACTTC.

This clonotype was seen a handful of times. V and J are TRBV7-9 and TRBJ1-1; 7 bases line up with TRBD1. Trimming removed 4 bases from V and 4 bases from J; junction bases left unmatched: 6. CDR3 length equals 14 residues. Germline-derived CDR1 and CDR2 are SEHNR and FQNEAQ (reference sequence). The CDR3 loop is CASSSIQGTTEAFF. The CDR3 region has the DNA TGTGCCAGCAGCTCGATACAGGGGACCACTGAAGCTTTCTTT.

Only a few counts were recorded for this clonotype. The chain joins TRBV7-2 to TRBJ2-5; no clear D. V was trimmed by 2 bases and J by 4 bases, leaving 11 bases between them. CDR1 SGHTA and CDR2 FQGNSA come from the germline V gene. The CDR3 is made up of 14 amino acids. CDR3: CASSLNRFGETQYF. The CDR3, as DNA: TGTGCCAGCAGCTTAAATCGCTTCGGAGAGACCCAGTACTTC.

The chain uses TRBV29-1 and TRBJ2-5, with D possibly being TRBD2 (6 bases). CDR1 and CDR2 from the germline V gene are SQVTM and ANQGSEA. The CDR3 is 13 residues long. V was trimmed by 6 bases and J by 5 bases, leaving 16 bases between them. CDR3 sequence: CSVLASEEETQYF. CDR3 nucleotide sequence: TGCAGCGTCCTGGCTAGCGAAGAGGAGACCCAGTACTTC.

With respect to this clonotype: Germline is not matched at one junction end, which may reflect a read error. This chain joins TRBV2 and TRBJ1-6; 10 nucleotides agree with TRBD1. This CDR3 has 12 residues. The germline V gene encodes CDR1 SNHLY and CDR2 FYNNEI. DNA of the CDR3: TGCGCCAGCAGGGACAGGGGTTCACCCCTCCACTTT. Protein sequence: CASRDRGSPLHF.